This TCR beta chain is drawn from a study of CD8 T cells in Susac syndrome. The germline V gene has CDR1 SGHTA and CDR2 FQGNSA. V trimming: 5 bases; J trimming: 3 bases; junction bases outside the gene matches: 3. This CDR3 has 14 residues. An input of about 0.45 to 1 ug of RNA was subjected to reverse transcription using random hexamers. Amplification of TCR beta CDR3 spanned 54 Vbeta and 13 Jbeta via immunoSEQ multiplex PCR. TCRdb redid the calling of the immunoSEQ multiplex PCR reads with MiXCR, one entry per CDR3 protein. Among some 200,000 distinct CDR3 sequences listed, 95% were seen once. This chain uses TRBV7-2 with TRBJ2-2; TRBD1 matches at 7 bases. This TCR was sampled from a human donor with Susac syndrome. Material: CD8+ T cells from PBMCs. In DNA form, the CDR3 reads TGTGCCAGCAGCCGGGACAGCTACACCGGGGAGCTGTTTTTT. The encoded protein is CASSRDSYTGELFF.